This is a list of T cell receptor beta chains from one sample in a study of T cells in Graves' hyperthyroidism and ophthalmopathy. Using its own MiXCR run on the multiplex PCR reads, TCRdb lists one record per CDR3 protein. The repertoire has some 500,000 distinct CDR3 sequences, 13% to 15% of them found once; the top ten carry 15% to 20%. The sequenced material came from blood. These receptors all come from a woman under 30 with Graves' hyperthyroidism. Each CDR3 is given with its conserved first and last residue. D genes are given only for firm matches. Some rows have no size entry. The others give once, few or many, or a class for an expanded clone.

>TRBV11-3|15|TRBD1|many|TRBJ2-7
CASSHPGGPPYEQYF
TGTGCCAGCAGCCACCCAGGGGGTCCCCCCTACGAGCAGTACTTC
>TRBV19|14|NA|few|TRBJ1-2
CASSMAGRIYGYTF
TGTGCCAGTAGTATGGCGGGCAGGATCTATGGCTACACCTTC
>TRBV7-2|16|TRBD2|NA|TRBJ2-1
CASSPDSGRSGNEQFF
TGTGCCAGCAGCCCTGATAGCGGGAGGTCTGGCAATGAGCAGTTCTTC
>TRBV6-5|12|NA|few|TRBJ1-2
CASSYTDYGYTF
TGTGCCAGCAGTTACACCGACTATGGCTACACCTTC
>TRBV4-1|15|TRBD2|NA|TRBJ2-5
CASSQVSLAGETQYF
TGCGCCAGCAGCCAAGTTTCCCTAGCGGGAGAGACCCAGTACTTC
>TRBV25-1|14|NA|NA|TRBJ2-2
CANSDDSGTGELFF
TGTGCCAACAGTGATGACTCCGGCACCGGGGAGCTGTTTTTT
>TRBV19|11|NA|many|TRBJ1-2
CASSMAGGYTF
TGTGCCAGTAGTATGGCAGGCGGCTACACCTTC
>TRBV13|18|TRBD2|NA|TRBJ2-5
CASSPLGLAGGPGETQYF
TGTGCCAGCAGCCCCCTGGGACTAGCGGGAGGGCCGGGAGAGACCCAGTACTTC
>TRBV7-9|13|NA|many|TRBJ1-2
CASSSSGGEGYTF
TGTGCCAGCAGCTCAAGTGGGGGAGAGGGCTACACCTTC
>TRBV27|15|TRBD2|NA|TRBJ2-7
CASRGTSGRPYEQYF
TGTGCCAGCAGGGGGACTAGCGGGAGGCCCTACGAGCAGTACTTC
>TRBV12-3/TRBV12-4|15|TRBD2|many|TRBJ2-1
CASSLGGGSWNEQFF
TGTGCCAGCAGTTTAGGGGGGGGGAGCTGGAATGAGCAGTTCTTC
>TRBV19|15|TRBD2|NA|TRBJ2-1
CASSMGLADYNEQLF
TGTGCCAGTAGTATGGGACTAGCGGACTACAATGAGCAGCTCTTC
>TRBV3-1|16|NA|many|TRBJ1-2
CASSLGTVRQNYGYTF
TGTGCCAGCAGCCTGGGGACCGTCCGACAAAACTATGGCTACACCTTC
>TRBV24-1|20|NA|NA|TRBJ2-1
CVTSDFGGTHQGDVYNEQFF
TGTGTCACCAGTGATTTTGGGGGGACCCATCAAGGGGATGTTTACAATGAGCAGTTCTTC
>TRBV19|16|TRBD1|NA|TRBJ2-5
CASSKPRDRDTETQYF
TGTGCCAGTAGTAAACCCCGGGACAGGGATACGGAGACCCAGTACTTC
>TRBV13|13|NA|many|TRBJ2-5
CASSDTAKETQYF
TGTGCCAGCAGCGATACCGCCAAGGAGACCCAGTACTTC
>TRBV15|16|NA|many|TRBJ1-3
CATSRDLPSLGHTIYF
TGTGCCACCAGCAGAGATCTCCCGTCCCTTGGGCACACCATATATTTT
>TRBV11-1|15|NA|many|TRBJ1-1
CASSLGQMWNTEAFF
TGTGCCAGCAGCTTAGGCCAAATGTGGAACACTGAAGCTTTCTTT
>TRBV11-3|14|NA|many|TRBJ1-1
CASSLRGENTEAFF
TGTGCCAGCAGCTTAAGGGGGGAGAACACTGAAGCTTTCTTT
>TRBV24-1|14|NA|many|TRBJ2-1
CATEGPLGLNEQFF
TGTGCCACCGAGGGGCCTCTGGGTCTCAATGAGCAGTTCTTC
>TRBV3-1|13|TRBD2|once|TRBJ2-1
CASSSSGDHEQFF
TGTGCCAGCAGCTCTAGCGGGGACCATGAGCAGTTCTTC
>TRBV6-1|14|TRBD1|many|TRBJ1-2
CASSAIRTGDGYTF
TGTGCCAGCAGTGCGATACGGACAGGGGATGGCTACACCTTC
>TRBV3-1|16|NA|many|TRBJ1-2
CASSRQNRRTNYGYTF
TGTGCCAGCAGCCGACAGAACAGGAGAACTAACTATGGCTACACCTTC
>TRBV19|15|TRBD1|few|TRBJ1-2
CASQTGAGGAYGYTF
TGTGCCAGTCAAACTGGGGCAGGGGGCGCCTATGGCTACACCTTC
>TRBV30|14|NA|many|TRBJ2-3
CAWSGAGFTDTQYF
TGTGCCTGGAGTGGGGCGGGATTCACAGATACGCAGTATTTT
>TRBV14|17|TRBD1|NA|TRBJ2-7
CASSQDVNRGLPYEQYF
TGTGCCAGCAGCCAAGATGTAAACAGGGGTCTCCCCTACGAGCAGTACTTC
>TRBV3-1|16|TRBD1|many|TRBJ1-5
CASSQRDRVWYQPQHF
TGTGCCAGCAGCCAAAGGGACAGGGTTTGGTATCAGCCCCAGCATTTT
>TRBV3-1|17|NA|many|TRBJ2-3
CASSQDLAVASPDTQYF
TGTGCCAGCAGCCAAGACCTCGCGGTGGCAAGCCCAGATACGCAGTATTTT
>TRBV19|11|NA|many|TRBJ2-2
CASRRSGELFF
TGTGCCAGTAGGAGATCCGGGGAGCTGTTTTTT
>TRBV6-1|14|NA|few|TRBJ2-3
CASQKGRHTDTQYF
TGTGCCAGTCAAAAGGGACGACACACAGATACGCAGTATTTT
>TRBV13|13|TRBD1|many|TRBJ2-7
CASSFMDRDEQYF
TGTGCCAGCAGCTTCATGGACAGGGACGAGCAGTACTTC
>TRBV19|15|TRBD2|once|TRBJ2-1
CASSIEGAGMNEQFF
TGTGCCAGTAGTATAGAAGGAGCGGGAATGAATGAGCAGTTCTTC
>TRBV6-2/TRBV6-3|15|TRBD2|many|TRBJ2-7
CASSYSASGLYEQYF
TGTGCCAGCAGTTACTCGGCTAGCGGGCTTTACGAGCAGTACTTC
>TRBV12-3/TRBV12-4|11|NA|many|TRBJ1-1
CASSTGFQAFF
TGTGCCAGCAGTACAGGGTTTCAAGCTTTCTTT
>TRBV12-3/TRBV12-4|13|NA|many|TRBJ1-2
CANSLGRTYGYTF
TGTGCCAACTCACTGGGGCGAACATATGGCTACACCTTC
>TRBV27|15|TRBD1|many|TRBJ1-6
CASSLATRQGLPLHF
TGTGCCAGCAGTTTAGCCACGAGACAGGGGTTACCCCTCCACTTT
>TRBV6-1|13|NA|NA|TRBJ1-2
CASIGRGPYGYTF
TGTGCCAGCATTGGGAGGGGTCCATATGGCTACACCTTC
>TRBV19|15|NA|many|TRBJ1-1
CASSDSGTLNTEAFF
TGTGCCAGTAGCGACTCCGGGACACTGAACACTGAAGCTTTCTTT
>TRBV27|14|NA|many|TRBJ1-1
CASSLSSTNTEAFF
TGTGCCAGCAGTTTATCGAGCACGAACACTGAAGCTTTCTTT
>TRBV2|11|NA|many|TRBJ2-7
CASSESPGQYF
TGTGCCAGCAGTGAATCCCCCGGGCAGTACTTC
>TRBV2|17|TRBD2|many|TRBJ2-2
CASSEAGGRWNTGELFF
TGTGCCAGCAGTGAAGCAGGCGGGAGGTGGAACACCGGGGAGCTATTTTTT
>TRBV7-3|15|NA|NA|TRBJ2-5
CASGPVGGIGETQYF
TGTGCCAGCGGTCCGGTGGGCGGGATCGGTGAGACCCAGTACTTC
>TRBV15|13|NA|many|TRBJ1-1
CATSRDPAFLAFF
TGTGCCACCAGCAGAGATCCGGCGTTTTTGGCTTTCTTT
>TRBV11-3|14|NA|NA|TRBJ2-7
CASSLFDTAYEQYF
TGTGCCAGCAGCTTGTTTGACACAGCCTACGAGCAGTACTTC
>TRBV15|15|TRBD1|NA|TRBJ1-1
CATSRDRQGGTEAFF
TGTGCCACCAGCAGAGATCGACAGGGAGGCACTGAAGCTTTCTTT
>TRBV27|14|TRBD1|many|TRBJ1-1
CASSSRQGRTEAFF
TGTGCCAGCAGTTCCAGACAGGGACGCACTGAAGCTTTCTTT
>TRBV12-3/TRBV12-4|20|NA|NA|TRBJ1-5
CASSLRLKTDWEYSNQPRHF
TGTGCCAGCAGTTTGCGGTTGAAGACGGACTGGGAGTATAGCAATCAGCCCCGGCATTTT
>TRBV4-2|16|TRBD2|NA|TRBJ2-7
CASSLSEPSGGFEQYF
TGTGCCAGCAGCTTGTCCGAACCTAGCGGGGGATTTGAGCAGTACTTC
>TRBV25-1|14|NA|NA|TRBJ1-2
CASRQTGNNYGYTF
TGTGCCAGCAGACAAACAGGGAATAACTATGGCTACACCTTC
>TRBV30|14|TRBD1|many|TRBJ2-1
CAWRGQGVVGGQFF
TGTGCCTGGAGGGGACAGGGGGTGGTAGGTGGGCAGTTCTTC
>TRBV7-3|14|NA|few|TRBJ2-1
CASSPTGTPNEQFF
TGTGCCAGCAGCCCCACCGGGACTCCAAATGAGCAGTTCTTC
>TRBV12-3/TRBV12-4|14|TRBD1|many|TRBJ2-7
CASSSRTGSYEQYF
TGTGCCAGCAGTTCTAGGACAGGGTCCTACGAGCAGTACTTC
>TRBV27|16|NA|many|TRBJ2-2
CASSLSYGPNTGELFF
TGTGCCAGCAGTTTATCATACGGACCGAACACCGGGGAGCTGTTTTTT
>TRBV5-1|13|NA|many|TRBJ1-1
CASSLNINTEAFF
TGCGCCAGCAGCTTGAACATCAACACTGAAGCTTTCTTT
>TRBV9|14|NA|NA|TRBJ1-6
CASSAGPGFSPLHF
TGTGCCAGCAGCGCCGGGCCAGGGTTTTCACCCCTCCACTTT
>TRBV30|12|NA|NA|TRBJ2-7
CAITKRQNEQYF
TGTGCCATCACAAAAAGGCAGAACGAGCAGTACTTC
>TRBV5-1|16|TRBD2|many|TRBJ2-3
CASSPLPAGVEDTQYF
TGCGCCAGCAGCCCACTTCCAGCGGGAGTAGAGGATACGCAGTATTTT
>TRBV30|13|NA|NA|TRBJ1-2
CAWSPGFGYGYTF
TGTGCCTGGAGTCCCGGGTTCGGCTATGGCTACACCTTC
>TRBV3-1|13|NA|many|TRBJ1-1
CASSPQGFSEAFF
TGTGCCAGCAGCCCCCAGGGTTTTAGTGAAGCTTTCTTT